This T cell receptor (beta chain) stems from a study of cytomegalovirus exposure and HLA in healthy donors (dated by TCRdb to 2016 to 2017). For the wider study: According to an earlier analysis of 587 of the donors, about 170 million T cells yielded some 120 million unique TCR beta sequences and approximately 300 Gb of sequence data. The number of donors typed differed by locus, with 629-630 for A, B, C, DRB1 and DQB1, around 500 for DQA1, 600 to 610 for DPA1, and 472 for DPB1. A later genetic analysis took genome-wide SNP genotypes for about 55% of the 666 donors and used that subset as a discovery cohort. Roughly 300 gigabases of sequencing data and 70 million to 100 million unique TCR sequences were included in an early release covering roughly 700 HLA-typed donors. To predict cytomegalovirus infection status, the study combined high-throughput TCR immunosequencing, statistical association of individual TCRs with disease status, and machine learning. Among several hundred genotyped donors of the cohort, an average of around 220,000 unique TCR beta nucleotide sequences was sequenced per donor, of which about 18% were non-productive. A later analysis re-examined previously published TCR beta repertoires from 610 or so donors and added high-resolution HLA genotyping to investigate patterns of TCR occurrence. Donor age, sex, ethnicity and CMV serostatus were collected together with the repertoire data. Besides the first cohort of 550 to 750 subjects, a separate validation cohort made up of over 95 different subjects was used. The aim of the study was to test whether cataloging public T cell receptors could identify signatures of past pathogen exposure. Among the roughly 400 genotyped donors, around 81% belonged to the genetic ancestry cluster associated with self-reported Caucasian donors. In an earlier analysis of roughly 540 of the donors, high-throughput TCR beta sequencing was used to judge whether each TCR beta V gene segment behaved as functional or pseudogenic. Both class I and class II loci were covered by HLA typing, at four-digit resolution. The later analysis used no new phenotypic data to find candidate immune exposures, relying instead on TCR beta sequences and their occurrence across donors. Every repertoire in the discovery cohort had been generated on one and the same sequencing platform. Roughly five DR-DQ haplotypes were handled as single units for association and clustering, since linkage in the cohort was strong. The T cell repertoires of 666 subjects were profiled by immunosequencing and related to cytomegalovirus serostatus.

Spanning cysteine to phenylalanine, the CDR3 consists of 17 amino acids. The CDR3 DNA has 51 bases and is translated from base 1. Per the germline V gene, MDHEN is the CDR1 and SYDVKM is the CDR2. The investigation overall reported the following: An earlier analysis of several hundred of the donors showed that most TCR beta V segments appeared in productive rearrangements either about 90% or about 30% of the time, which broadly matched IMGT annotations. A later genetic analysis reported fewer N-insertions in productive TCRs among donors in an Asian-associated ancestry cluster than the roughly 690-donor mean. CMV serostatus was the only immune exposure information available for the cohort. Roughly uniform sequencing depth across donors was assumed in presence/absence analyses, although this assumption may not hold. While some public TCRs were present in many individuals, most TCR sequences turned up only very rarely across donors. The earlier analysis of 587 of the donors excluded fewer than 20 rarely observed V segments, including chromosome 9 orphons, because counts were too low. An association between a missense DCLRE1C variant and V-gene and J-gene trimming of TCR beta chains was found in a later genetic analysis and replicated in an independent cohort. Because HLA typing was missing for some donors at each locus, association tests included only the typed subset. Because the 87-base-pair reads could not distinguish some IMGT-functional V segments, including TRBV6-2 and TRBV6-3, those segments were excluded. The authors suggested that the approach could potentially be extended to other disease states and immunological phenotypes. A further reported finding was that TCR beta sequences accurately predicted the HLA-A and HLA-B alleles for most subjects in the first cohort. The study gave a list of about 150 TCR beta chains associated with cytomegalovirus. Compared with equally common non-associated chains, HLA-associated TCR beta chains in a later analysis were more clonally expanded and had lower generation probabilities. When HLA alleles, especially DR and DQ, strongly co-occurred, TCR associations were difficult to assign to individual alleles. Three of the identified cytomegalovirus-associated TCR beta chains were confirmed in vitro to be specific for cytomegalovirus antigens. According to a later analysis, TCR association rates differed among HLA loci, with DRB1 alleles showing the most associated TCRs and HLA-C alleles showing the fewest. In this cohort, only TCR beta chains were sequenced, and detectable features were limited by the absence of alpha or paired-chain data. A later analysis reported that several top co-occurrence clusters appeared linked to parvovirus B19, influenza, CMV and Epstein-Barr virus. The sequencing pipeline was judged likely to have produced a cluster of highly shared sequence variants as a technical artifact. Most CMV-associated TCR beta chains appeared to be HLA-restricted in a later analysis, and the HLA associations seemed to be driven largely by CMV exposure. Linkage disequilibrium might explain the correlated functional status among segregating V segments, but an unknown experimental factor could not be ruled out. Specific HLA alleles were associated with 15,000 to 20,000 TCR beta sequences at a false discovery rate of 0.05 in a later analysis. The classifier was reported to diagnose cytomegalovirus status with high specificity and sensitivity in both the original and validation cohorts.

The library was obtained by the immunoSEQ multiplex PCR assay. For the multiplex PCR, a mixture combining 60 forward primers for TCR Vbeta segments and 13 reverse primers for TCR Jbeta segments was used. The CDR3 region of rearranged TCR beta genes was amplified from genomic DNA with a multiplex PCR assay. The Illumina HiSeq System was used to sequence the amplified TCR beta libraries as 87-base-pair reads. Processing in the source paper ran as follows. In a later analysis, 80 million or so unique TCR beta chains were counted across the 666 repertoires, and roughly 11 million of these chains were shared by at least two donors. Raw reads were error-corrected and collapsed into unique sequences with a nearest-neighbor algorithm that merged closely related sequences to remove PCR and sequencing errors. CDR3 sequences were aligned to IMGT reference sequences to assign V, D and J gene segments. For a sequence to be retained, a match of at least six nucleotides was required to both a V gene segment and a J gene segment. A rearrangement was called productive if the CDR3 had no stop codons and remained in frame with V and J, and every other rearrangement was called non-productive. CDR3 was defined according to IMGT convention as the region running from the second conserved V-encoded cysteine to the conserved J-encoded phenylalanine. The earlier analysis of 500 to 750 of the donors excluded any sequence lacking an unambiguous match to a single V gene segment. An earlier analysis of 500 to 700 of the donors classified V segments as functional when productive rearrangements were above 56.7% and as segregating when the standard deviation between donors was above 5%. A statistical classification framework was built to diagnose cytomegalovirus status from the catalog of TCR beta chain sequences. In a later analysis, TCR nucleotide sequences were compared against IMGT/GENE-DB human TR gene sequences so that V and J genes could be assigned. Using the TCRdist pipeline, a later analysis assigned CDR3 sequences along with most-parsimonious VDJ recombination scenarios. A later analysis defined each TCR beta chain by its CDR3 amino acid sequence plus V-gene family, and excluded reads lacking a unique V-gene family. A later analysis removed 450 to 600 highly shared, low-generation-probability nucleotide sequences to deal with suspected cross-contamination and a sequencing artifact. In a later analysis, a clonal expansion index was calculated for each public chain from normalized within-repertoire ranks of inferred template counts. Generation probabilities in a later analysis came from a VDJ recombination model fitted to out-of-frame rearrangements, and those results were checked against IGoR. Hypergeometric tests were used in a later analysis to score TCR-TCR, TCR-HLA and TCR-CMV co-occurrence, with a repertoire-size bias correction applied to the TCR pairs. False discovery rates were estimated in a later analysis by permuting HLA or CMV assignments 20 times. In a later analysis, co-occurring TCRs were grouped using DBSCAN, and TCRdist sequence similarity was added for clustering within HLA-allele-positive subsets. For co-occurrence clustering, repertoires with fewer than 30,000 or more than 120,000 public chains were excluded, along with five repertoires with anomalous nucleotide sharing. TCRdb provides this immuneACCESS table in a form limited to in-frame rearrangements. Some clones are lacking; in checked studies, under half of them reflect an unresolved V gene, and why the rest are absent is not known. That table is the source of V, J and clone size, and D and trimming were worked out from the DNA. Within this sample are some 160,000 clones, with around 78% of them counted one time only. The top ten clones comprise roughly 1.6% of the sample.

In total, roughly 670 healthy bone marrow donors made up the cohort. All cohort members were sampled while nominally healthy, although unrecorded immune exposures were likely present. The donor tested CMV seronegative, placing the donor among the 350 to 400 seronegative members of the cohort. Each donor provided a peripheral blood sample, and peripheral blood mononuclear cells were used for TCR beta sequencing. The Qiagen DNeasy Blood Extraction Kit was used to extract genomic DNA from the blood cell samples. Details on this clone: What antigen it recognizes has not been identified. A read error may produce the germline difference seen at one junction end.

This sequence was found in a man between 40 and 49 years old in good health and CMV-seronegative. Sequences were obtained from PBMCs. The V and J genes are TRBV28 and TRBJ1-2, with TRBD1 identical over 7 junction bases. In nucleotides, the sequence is TGTGCCAGCAGTTTATTACCCGGGACAGCAGGGAACTGTGGCTACACCTTC. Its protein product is CASSLLPGTAGNCGYTF.